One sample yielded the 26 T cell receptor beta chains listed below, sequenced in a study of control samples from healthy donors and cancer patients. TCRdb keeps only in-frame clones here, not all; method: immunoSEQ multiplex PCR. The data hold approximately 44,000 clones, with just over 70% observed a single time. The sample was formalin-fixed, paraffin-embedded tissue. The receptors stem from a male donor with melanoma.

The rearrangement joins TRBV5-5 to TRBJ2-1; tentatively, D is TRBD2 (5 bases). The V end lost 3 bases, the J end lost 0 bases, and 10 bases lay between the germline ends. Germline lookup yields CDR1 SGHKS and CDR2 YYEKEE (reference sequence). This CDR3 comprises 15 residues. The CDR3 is CASSSEGPSYNEQFF. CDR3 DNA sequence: TGTGCCAGCAGCTCAGAGGGTCCCTCCTACAATGAGCAGTTCTTC.

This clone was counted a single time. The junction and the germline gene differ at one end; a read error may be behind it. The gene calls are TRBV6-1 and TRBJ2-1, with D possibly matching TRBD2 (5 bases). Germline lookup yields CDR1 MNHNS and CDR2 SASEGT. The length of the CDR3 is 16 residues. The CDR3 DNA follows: TGTGCCAACAGTGATCTGGCCGGGGATAGGGACAATGAGCAGTTCTTC. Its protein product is CANSDLAGDRDNEQFF.

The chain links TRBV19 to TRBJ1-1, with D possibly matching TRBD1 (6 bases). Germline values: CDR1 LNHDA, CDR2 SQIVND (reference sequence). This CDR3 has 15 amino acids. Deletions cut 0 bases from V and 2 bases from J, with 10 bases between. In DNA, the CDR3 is TGTGCCAGTAGTATAGAGGGACACTTTAACACTGAAGCTTTCTTT. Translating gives CASSIEGHFNTEAFF.

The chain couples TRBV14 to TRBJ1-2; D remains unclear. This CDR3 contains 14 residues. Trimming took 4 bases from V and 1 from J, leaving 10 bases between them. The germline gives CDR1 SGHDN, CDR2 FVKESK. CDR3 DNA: TGTGCCAGCAGCCGGCAAAGTAGTAACTATGGCTACACCTTC. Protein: CASSRQSSNYGYTF.

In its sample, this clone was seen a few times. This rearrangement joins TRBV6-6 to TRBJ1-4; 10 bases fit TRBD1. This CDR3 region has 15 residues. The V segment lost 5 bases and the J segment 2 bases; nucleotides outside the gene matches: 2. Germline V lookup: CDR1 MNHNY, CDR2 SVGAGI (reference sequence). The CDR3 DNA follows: TGTGCCAGCAGTGACAGGGGGCACACTAATGAAAAACTGTTTTTT. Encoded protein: CASSDRGHTNEKLFF.

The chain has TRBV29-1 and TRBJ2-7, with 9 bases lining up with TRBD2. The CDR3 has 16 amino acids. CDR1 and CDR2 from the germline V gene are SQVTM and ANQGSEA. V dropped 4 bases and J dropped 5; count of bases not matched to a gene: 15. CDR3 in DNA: TGCAGCGTTGGGGCTAGCGGGACGCCCCTCGGGAACGAGCAGTACTTC. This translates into CSVGASGTPLGNEQYF.

This CDR3 reads CASSTGGGIGELFF. DNA of the CDR3: TGTGCCAGCAGCACCGGTGGGGGCATCGGGGAGCTGTTTTTT. This chain uses TRBV11-3 with TRBJ2-2; possible D gene TRBD1, 6 bases. Trimming left V 5 bases short and J 7 bases short, with 14 bases between. Germline V gives CDR1 SGHNT, CDR2 YENEEA. The CDR3 extends over 14 amino acids.

The chain's CDR3 is CASSYYPSRGNGYTF. In DNA, the CDR3 is TGTGCCAGCAGTTATTATCCGTCCAGGGGTAATGGCTACACCTTC. This chain uses TRBV6-5 with TRBJ1-2, with TRBD1 as a possible D gene (6 bases). CDR3 length: 15 amino acids. Trimming removed 3 bases at V and 6 bases at J, with 17 bases between. Germline V lookup: CDR1 MNHEY, CDR2 SVGAGI.

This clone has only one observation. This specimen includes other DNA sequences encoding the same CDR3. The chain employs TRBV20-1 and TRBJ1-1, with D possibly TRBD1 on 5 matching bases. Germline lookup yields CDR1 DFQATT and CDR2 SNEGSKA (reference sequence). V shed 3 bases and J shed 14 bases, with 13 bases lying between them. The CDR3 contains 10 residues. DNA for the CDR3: TGCAGTGCTAGGCGGGGGGAGGGGTTCTTT. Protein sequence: CSARRGEGFF.

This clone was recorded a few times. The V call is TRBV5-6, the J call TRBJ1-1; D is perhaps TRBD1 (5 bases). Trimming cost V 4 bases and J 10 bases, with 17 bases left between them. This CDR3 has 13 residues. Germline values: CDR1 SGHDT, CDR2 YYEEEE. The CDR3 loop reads CASSTAGTRGAFF. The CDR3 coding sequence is TGTGCCAGCAGCACCGCGGGGACCCGGGGAGCTTTCTTT.

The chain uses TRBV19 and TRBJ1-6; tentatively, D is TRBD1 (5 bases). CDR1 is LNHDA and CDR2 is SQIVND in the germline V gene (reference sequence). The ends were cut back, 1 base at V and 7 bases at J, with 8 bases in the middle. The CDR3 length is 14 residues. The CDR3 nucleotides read TGTGCCAGTAGTATAGGGGGCGACAATTCACCCCTCCACTTT. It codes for CASSIGGDNSPLHF.

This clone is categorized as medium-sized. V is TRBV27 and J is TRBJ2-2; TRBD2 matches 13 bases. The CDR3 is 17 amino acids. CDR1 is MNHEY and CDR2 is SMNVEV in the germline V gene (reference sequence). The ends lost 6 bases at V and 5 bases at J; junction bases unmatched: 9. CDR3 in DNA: TGTGCCAGCAGACGGACTAGCGGGAGTCTCGGGACCGGGGAGCTGTTTTTT. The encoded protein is CASRRTSGSLGTGELFF.

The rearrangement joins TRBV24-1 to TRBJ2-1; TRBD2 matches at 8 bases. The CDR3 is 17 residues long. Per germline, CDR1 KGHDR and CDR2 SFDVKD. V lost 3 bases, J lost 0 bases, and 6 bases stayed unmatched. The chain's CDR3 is CATSDMSGSISYNEQFF. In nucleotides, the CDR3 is TGTGCCACCAGTGATATGAGCGGGAGTATCTCCTACAATGAGCAGTTCTTC.

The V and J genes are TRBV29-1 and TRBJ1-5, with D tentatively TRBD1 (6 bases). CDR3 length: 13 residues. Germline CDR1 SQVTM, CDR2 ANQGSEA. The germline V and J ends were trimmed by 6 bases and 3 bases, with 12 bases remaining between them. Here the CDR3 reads CSVRDNHNQPQHF. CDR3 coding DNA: TGCAGCGTCCGGGACAATCACAATCAGCCCCAGCATTTT.

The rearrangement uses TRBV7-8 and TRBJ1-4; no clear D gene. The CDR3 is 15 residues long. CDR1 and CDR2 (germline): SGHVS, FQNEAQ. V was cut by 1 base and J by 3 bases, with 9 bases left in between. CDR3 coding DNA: TGTGCCAGCAGCTTAGGGGGTGGGGCTAATGAAAAACTGTTTTTT. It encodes CASSLGGGANEKLFF.

In DNA, the CDR3 is TGTGCCAGCAGTTACACGGACAGGCCAGCTGGAAACACCATATATTTT. This translates into CASSYTDRPAGNTIYF. The chain uses TRBV6-5 and TRBJ1-3; the match to TRBD1 covers 7 bases. V trimming: 2 bases; J trimming: 2 bases; junction bases outside the gene matches: 6. Germline V gene lookup returns CDR1 MNHEY and CDR2 SVGAGI. The CDR3 is made up of 16 amino acids.

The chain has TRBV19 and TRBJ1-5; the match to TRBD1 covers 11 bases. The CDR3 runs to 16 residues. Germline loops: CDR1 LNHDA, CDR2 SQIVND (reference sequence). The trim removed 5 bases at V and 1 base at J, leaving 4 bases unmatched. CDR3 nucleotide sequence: TGTGCCAGTAGTGTTCGGACAGGGGGCAGCAATCAGCCCCAGCATTTT. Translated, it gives CASSVRTGGSNQPQHF.

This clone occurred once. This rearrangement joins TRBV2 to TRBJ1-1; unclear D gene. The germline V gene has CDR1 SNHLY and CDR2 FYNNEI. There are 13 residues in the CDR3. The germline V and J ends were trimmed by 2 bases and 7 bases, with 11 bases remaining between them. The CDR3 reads CASSEPPEGEAFF. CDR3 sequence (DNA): TGTGCCAGCAGTGAACCTCCGGAGGGTGAAGCTTTCTTT.

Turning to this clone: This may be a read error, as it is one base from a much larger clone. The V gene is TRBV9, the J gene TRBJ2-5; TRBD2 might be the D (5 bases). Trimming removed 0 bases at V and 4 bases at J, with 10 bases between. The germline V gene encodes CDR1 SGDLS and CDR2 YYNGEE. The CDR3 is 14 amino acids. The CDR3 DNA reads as TGTGCCAGCAGCGTAGGAATAGCGAGAGAGACCCAGTACTTC. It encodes CASSVGIARETQYF.

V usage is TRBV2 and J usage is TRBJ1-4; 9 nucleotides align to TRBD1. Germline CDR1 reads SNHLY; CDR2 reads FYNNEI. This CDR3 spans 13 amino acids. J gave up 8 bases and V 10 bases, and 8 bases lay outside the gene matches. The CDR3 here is CATTGGLREKLFF. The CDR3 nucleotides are TGTGCCACGACAGGGGGTTTGCGGGAAAAACTGTTTTTT.

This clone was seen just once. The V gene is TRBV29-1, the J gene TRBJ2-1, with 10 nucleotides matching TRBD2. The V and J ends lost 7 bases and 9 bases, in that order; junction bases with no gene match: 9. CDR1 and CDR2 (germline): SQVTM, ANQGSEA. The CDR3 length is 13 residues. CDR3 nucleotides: TGCAGCGCCTGGGAGCGGGAGGGCCGTGAGCAGTTCTTC. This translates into CSAWEREGREQFF.

CDR3 coding DNA: TGTGCCAGCAGGCCTGGACCGTGGGTGGACACCATATATTTT. Translated: CASRPGPWVDTIYF. This chain joins TRBV7-2 and TRBJ1-3; D remains ambiguous. The germline CDR1 and CDR2 sequences are SGHTA and FQGNSA. The V end was cut by 6 bases, the J end by 8 bases, with 17 bases between. The CDR3 is 14 residues long.

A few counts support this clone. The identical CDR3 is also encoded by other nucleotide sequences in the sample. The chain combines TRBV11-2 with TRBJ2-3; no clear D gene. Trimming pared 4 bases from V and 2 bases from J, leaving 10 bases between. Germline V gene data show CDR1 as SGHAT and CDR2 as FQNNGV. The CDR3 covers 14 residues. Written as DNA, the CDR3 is TGTGCCAGCAGCTCTCTAGGGCCCACAGATACGCAGTATTTT. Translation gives CASSSLGPTDTQYF.

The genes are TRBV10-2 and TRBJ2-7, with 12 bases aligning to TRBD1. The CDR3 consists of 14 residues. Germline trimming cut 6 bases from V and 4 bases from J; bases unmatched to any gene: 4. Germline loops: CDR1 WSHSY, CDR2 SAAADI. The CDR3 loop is CASSRDRGPYEQYF. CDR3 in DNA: TGCGCCAGCAGCCGGGACAGGGGGCCATACGAGCAGTACTTC.

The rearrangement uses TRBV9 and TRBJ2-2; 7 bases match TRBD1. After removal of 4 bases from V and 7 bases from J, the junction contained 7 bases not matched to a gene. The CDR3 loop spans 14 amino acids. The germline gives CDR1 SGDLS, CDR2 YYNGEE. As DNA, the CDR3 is TGTGCCAGCAGCACGGGACAGTTGGACGGGGAGCTGTTTTTT. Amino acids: CASSTGQLDGELFF.

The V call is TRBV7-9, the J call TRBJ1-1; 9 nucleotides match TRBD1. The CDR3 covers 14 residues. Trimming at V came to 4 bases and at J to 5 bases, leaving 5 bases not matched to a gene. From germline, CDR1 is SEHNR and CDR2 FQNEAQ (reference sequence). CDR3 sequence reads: CASSSGQGDTEAFF. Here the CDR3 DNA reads TGTGCCAGCAGCTCGGGACAGGGTGATACTGAAGCTTTCTTT.